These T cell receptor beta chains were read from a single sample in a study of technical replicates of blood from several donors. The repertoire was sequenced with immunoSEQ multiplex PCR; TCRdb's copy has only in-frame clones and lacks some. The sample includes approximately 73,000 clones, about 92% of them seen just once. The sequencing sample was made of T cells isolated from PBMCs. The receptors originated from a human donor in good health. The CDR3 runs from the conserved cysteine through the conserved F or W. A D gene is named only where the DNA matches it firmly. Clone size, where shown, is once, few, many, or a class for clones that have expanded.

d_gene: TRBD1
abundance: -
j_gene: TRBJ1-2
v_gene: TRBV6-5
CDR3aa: CASSYTGTGNGYTF
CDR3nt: TGTGCCAGCAGTTACACCGGGACAGGGAATGGCTACACCTTC

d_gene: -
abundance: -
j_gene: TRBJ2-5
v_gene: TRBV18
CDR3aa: CASSPQAKQETQYF
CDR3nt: TGTGCCAGCTCACCCCAGGCAAAGCAAGAGACCCAGTACTTC

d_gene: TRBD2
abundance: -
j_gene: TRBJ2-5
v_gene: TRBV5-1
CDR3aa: CASSLARLAGGSRETQYF
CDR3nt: TGCGCCAGCAGCTTGGCTCGACTAGCGGGAGGATCCAGGGAGACCCAGTACTTC

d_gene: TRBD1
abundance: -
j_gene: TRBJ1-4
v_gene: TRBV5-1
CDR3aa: CASSFTGGEGEKLFF
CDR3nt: TGCGCCAGCAGCTTTACAGGGGGCGAAGGTGAAAAACTGTTTTTT

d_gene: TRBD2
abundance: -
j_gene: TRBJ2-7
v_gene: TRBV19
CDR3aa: CASSIKTSTLPSYEQYF
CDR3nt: TGTGCCAGTAGTATCAAGACTAGCACTTTGCCCTCCTACGAGCAGTACTTC

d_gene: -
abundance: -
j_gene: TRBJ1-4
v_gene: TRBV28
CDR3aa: CASSLRRGEKLFF
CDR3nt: TGTGCCAGCAGTTTACGCAGGGGTGAAAAACTGTTTTTT

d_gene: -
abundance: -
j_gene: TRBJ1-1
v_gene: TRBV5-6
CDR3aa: CASSYVVNTEAFF
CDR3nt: TGTGCCAGCAGCTACGTAGTTAACACTGAAGCTTTCTTT

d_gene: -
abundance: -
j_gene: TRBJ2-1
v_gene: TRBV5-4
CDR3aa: CASSLDSTAWSWFF
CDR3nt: TGTGCCAGCAGCCTTGACTCAACGGCGTGGTCTTGGTTCTTC

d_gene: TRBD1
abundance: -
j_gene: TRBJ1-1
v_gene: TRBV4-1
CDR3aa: CASSPGPGQGSEAFF
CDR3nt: TGCGCCAGCAGCCCGGGTCCGGGACAGGGTTCTGAAGCTTTCTTT

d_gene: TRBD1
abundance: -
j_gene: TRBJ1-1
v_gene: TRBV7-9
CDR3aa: CASSFPGQVEAFF
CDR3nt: TGTGCCAGCAGCTTCCCGGGACAGGTTGAAGCTTTCTTT

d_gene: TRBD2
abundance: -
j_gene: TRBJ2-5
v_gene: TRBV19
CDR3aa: CASSLYVAGETQYF
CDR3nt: TGTGCCAGTAGTCTCTACGTAGCGGGAGAGACCCAGTACTTC

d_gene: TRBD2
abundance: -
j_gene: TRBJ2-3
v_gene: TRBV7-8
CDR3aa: CASSLYSGSTDTQYF
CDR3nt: TGTGCCAGCAGCTTGTATAGCGGGAGCACAGATACGCAGTATTTT

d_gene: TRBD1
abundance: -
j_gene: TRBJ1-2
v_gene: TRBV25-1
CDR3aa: CASSGAGTGTKSYGYTF
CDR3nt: TGTGCCAGCAGCGGAGCGGGGACAGGGACAAAAAGCTATGGCTACACCTTC

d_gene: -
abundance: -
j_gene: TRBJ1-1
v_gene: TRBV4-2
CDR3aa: CASSQGENTEAFF
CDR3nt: TGTGCCAGCAGCCAAGGAGAGAACACTGAAGCTTTCTTT

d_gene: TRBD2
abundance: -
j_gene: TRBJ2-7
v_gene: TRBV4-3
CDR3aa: CASSQARAGGSYEQYF
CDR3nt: TGCGCCAGCAGCCAAGCCAGGGCGGGAGGAAGTTACGAGCAGTACTTC

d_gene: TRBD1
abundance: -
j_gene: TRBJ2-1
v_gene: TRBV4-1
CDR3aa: CASSQDAGQDIDNEQFF
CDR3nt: TGCGCCAGCAGCCAAGATGCAGGACAGGATATCGACAATGAGCAGTTCTTC

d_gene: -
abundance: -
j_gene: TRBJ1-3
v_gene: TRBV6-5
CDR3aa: CASRRSLGNTIYF
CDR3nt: TGTGCCAGCAGGAGGTCTTTAGGAAACACCATATATTTT

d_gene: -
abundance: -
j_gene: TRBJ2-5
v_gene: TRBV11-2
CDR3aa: CASSLVFGGGTQYF
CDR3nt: TGTGCCAGCAGCTTAGTCTTCGGTGGAGGGACCCAGTACTTC

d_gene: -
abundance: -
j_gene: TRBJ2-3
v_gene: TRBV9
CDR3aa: CASSVQHGPQYF
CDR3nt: TGTGCCAGCAGCGTCCAACATGGGCCGCAGTATTTT

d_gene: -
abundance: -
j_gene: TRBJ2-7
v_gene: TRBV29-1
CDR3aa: CSVQRGNSYEQYF
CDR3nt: TGCAGCGTTCAAAGAGGGAACTCCTACGAGCAGTACTTC

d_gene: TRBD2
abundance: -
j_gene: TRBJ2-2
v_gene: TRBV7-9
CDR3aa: CASSLPLAGGDLGELFF
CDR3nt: TGTGCCAGCAGCTTGCCCCTAGCGGGAGGGGACCTCGGGGAGCTGTTTTTT

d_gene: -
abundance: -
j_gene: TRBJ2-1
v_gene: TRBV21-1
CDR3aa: CASSKALSGSSYNEQFF
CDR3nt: TGTGCCAGCAGCAAAGCGCTGAGCGGGAGCTCCTACAATGAGCAGTTCTTC

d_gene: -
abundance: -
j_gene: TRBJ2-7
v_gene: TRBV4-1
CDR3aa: CASSQTGLYEQYF
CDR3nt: TGCGCCAGCAGCCAAACGGGTCTCTACGAGCAGTACTTC

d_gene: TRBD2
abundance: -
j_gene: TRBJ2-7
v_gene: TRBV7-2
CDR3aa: CASSRGRAALEQYF
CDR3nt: TGTGCCAGCAGCCGCGGGAGGGCAGCACTCGAGCAGTACTTC

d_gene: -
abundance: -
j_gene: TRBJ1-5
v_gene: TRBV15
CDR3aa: CATSRSPEMGGQHF
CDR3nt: TGTGCCACCAGCCGCTCGCCGGAGATGGGGGGCCAGCATTTT

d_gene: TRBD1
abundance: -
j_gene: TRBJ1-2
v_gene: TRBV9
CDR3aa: CASSVAGTGAYFYGYTF
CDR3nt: TGTGCCAGCAGCGTTGCCGGGACAGGGGCCTACTTCTATGGCTACACCTTC

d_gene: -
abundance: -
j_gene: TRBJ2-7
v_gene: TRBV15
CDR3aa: CATSRDRTFSYEQYF
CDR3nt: TGTGCCACCAGCAGAGATAGAACTTTTTCCTACGAGCAGTACTTC

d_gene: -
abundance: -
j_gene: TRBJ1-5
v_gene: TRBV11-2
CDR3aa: CASSLIATRYSNQPQHF
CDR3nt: TGTGCCAGCAGCCTGATAGCCACTAGATATAGCAATCAGCCCCAGCATTTT

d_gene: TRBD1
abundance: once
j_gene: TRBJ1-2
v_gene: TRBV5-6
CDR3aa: CASSPSLTGGGRVYTF
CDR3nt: TGTGCCAGCAGCCCGTCTTTAACAGGGGGTGGCCGAGTTTATACCTTC

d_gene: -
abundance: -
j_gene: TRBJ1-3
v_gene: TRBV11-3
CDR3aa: CASSPRGDTGNTIYF
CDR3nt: TGTGCCAGCAGCCCCCGGGGGGACACTGGAAACACCATATATTTT

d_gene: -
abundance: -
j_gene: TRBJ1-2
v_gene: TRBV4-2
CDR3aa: CASSQGPDYGYTF
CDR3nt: TGTGCCAGCAGCCAAGGCCCGGACTATGGCTACACCTTC

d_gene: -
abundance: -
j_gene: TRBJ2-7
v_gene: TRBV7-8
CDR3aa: CASSLDGTSSYEQYF
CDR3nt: TGTGCCAGCAGCTTAGACGGGACAAGCTCCTACGAGCAGTACTTC

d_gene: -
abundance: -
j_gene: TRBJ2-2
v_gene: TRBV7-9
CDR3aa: CASTDSERDQFTGELFF
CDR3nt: TGTGCCAGCACCGACTCTGAGCGAGACCAATTCACCGGGGAGCTGTTTTTT

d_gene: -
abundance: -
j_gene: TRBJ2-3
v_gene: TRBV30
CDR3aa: CAWSSGGDTQYF
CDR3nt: TGTGCCTGGAGTTCCGGGGGAGATACGCAGTATTTT

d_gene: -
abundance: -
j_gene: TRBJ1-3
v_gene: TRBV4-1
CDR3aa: CASSQIGRAEGNTIYF
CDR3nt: TGCGCCAGCAGCCAAATTGGGCGGGCGGAGGGAAACACCATATATTTT

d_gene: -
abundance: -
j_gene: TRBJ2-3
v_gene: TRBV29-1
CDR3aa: CSAASGQTTDTQYF
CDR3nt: TGCAGCGCCGCGTCAGGACAGACTACAGATACGCAGTATTTT

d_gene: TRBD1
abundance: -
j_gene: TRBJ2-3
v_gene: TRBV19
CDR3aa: CASRGLEVTDTQYF
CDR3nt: TGTGCCAGCAGGGGGCTTGAGGTCACAGATACGCAGTATTTT

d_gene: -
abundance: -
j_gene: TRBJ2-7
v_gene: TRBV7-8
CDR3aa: CASSLDTYEQYF
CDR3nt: TGTGCCAGCAGCTTGGACACCTACGAGCAGTACTTC

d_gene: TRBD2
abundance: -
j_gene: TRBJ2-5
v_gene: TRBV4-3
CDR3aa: CASSQSKAGVETQYF
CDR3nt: TGCGCCAGCAGCCAATCGAAAGCGGGAGTAGAGACCCAGTACTTC

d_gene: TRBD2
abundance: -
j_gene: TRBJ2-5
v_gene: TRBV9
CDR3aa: CASSAKLAGSQETQYF
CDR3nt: TGTGCCAGCAGCGCTAAACTAGCGGGCTCCCAAGAGACCCAGTACTTC

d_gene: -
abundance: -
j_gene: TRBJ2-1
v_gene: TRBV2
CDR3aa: CAIREYNEQFF
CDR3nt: TGTGCCATCCGGGAGTACAATGAGCAGTTCTTC

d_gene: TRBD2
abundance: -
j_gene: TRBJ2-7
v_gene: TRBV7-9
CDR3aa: CASTTPGLAGIEQYF
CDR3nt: TGTGCCAGCACCACTCCGGGGCTAGCGGGAATCGAGCAGTACTTC

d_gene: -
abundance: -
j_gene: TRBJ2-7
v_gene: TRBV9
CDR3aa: CASSVDFRAEQYF
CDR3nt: TGTGCCAGCAGCGTAGATTTCAGGGCCGAGCAGTACTTC

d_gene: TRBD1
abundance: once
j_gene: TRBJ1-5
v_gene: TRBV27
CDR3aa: CASSPDRGNQPQHF
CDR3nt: TGTGCCAGCAGTCCCGACAGGGGCAATCAGCCCCAGCATTTT